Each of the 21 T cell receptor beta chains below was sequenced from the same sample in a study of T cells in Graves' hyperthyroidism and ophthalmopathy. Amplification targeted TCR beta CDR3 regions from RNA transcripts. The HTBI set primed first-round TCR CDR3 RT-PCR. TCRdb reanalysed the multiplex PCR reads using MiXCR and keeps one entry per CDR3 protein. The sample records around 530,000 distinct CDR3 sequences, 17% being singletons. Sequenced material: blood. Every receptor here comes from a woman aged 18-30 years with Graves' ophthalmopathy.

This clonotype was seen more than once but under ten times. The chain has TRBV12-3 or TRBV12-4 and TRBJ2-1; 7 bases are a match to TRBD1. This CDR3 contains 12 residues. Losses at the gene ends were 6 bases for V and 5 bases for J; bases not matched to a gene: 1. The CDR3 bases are TGTGCCAGCAGACAGGGGAACAATGAGCAGTTCTTC. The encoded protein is CASRQGNNEQFF.

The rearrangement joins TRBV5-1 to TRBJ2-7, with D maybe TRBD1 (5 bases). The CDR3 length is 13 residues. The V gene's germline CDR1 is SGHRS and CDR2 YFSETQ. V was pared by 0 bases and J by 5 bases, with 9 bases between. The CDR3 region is CASSLVAGNEQYF. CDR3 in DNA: TGCGCCAGCAGCTTGGTGGCAGGGAACGAGCAGTACTTC.

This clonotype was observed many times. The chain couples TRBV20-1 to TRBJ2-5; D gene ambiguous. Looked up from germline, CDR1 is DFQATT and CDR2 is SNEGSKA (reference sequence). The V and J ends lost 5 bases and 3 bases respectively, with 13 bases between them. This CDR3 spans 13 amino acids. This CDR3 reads CSARLPQKETQYF. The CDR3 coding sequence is TGCAGTGCTCGACTTCCGCAGAAAGAGACCCAGTACTTC.

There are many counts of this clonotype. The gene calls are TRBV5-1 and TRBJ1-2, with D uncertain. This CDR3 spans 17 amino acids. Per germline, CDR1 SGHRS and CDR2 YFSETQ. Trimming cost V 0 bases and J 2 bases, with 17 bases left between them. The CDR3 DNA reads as TGCGCCAGCAGCTTGGATTATAAGCGGGTTACCAACTATGGCTACACCTTC. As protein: CASSLDYKRVTNYGYTF.

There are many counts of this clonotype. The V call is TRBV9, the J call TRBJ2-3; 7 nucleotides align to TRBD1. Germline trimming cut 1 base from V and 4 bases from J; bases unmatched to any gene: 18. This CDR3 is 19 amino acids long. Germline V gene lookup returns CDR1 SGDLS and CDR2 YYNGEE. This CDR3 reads CASSVTAAARQGAADTQYF. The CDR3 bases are TGTGCCAGCAGCGTAACTGCCGCGGCCAGACAGGGTGCAGCAGATACGCAGTATTTT. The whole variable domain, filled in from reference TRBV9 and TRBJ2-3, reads DSGVTQTPKHLITATGQRVTLRCSPRSGDLSVYWYQQSLDQGLQFLIQYYNGEERAKGNILERFSAQQFPDLHSELNLSSLELGDSALYFCASSVTAAARQGAADTQYFGPGTRLTVL.

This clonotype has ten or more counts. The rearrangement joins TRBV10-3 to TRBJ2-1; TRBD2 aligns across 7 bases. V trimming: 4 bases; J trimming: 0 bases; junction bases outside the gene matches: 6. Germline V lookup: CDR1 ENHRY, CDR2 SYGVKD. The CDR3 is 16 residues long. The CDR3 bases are TGTGCCATCAGTGCCTTACTAGCGAACTCCTACAATGAGCAGTTCTTC. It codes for CAISALLANSYNEQFF.

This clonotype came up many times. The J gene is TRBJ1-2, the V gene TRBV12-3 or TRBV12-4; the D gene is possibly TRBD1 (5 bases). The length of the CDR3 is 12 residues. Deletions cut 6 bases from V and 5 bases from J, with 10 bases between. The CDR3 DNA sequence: TGTGCCAGCAGCATACAGGAGTATGGCTACACCTTC. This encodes CASSIQEYGYTF.

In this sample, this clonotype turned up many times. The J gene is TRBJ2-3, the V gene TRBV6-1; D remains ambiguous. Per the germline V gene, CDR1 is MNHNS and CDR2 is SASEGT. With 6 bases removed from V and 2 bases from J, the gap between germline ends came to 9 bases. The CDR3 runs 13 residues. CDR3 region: CASSPRPTDTQYF. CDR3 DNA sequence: TGTGCCAGCAGCCCTAGGCCCACAGATACGCAGTATTTT.

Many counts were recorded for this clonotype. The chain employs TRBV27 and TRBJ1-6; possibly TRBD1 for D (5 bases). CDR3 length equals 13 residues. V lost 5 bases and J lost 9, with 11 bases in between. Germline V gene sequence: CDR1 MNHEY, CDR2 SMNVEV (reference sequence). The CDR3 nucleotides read TGTGCCAGCAGTCCGCGGGACGGTTCACCCCTCCACTTT. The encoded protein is CASSPRDGSPLHF.

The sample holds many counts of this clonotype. The CDR3 DNA sequence: TGTGCCACCAGTGATTTGGGGGGGCTCAAGGACAATGAGCAGTTCTTC. Amino acid sequence: CATSDLGGLKDNEQFF. The J gene is TRBJ2-1, the V gene TRBV24-1; perhaps D is TRBD1 or TRBD2 (6 bases each). Germline V gene sequence: CDR1 KGHDR, CDR2 SFDVKD. The V and J ends lost 0 bases and 5 bases respectively, with 13 bases between them. This CDR3 spans 16 amino acids.

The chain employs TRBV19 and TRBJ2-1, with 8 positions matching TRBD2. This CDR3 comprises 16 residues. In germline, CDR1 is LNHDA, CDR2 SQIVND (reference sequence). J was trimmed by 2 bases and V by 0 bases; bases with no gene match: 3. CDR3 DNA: TGTGCCAGTAGTATAGAGACGGGACTAGCCTACAATGAGCAGTTCTTC. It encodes CASSIETGLAYNEQFF.

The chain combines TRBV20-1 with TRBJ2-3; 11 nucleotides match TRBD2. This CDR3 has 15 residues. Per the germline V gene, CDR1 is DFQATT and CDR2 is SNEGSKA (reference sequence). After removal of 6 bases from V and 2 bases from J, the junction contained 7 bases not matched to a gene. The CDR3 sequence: CSANPTSGDTDTQYF. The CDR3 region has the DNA TGCAGTGCCAACCCGACTAGCGGGGACACAGATACGCAGTATTTT.

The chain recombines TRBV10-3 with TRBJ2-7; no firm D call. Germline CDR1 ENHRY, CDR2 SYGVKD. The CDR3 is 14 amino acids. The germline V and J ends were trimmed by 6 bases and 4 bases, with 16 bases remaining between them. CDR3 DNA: TGTGCCATCAGGCGAACATCACCCCCTTACGAGCAGTACTTC. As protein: CAIRRTSPPYEQYF.

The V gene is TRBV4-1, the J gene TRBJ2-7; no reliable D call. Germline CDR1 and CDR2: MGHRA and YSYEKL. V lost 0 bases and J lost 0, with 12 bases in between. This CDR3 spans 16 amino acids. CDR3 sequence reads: CASSQESPPRSYEQYF. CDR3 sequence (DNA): TGCGCCAGCAGCCAAGAAAGCCCCCCCCGCTCCTACGAGCAGTACTTC.

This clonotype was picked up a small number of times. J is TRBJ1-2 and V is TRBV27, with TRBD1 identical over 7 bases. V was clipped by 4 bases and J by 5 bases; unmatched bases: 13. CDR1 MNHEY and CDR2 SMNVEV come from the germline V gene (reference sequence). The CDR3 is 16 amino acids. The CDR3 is CASSSPTGRGRYGYTF. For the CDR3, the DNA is TGTGCCAGCAGTTCCCCGACAGGGAGAGGGAGATATGGCTACACCTTC.

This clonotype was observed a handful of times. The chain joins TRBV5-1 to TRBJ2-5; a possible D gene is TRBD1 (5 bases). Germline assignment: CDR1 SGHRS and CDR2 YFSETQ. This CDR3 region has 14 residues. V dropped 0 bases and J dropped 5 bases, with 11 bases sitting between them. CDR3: CASSLDRSVETQYF. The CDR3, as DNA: TGCGCCAGCAGCTTGGACAGGTCGGTGGAGACCCAGTACTTC.

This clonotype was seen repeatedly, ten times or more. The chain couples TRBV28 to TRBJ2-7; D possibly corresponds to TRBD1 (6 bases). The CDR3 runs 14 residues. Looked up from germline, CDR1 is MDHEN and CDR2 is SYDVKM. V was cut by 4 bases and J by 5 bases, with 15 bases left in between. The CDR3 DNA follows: TGTGCCAGCAGTTCGGCCAGGGGCCTTAACGAGCAGTACTTC. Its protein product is CASSSARGLNEQYF.

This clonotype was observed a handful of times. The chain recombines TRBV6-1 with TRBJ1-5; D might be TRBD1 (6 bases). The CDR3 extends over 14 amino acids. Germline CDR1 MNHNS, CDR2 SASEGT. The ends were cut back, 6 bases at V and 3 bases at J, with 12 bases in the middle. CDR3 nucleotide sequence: TGTGCCAGCAGGCGACAGGTCAACAATCAGCCCCAGCATTTT. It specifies CASRRQVNNQPQHF.

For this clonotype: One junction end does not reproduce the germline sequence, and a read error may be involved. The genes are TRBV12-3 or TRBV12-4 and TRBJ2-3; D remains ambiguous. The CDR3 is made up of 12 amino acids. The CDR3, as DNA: TGTGCCGGCAGTTTCGGCACAGATACGCAGTATTTT. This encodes CAGSFGTDTQYF.

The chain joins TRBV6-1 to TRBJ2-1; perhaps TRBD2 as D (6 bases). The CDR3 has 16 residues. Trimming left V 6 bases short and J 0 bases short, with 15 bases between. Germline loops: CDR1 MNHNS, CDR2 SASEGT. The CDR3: CASRTSSALSYNEQFF. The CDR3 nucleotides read TGTGCCAGCAGGACCTCTAGCGCCCTCTCCTACAATGAGCAGTTCTTC.

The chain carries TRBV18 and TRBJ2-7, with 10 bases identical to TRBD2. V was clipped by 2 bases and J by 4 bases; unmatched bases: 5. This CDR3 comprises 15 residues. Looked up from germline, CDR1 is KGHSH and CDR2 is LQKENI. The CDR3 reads CASSPGSGRAYEQYF. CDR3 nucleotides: TGTGCCAGCTCACCAGGAAGCGGGAGGGCTTACGAGCAGTACTTC.